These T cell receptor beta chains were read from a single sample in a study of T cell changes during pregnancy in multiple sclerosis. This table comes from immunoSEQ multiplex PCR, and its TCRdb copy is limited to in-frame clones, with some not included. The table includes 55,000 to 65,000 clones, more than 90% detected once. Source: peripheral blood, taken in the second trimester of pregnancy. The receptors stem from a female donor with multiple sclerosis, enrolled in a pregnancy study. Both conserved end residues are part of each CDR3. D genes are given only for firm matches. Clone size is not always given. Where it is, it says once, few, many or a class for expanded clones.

cdr3_nt: TGTGCCAGCAGCGGTATGGTTGCAGATACGCAGTATTTT
cdr3_aa: CASSGMVADTQYF
cdr3_length: 13
j_call: TRBJ2-3
d_call: NA
clone_size: NA
v_call: TRBV6-5

cdr3_nt: TGCGCCAGCAGCTTGGCCCGGGGGGCCCCCACAGATACGCAGTATTTT
cdr3_aa: CASSLARGAPTDTQYF
cdr3_length: 16
j_call: TRBJ2-3
d_call: NA
clone_size: NA
v_call: TRBV5-1

cdr3_nt: TGTGCCAGCAGGGTGGGCATTTGGTATGGCTACACCTTC
cdr3_aa: CASRVGIWYGYTF
cdr3_length: 13
j_call: TRBJ1-2
d_call: NA
clone_size: NA
v_call: TRBV2

cdr3_nt: TGTGCCAGCAGCTTAATGCCGGGACAGTCCTACAATGAGCAGTTCTTC
cdr3_aa: CASSLMPGQSYNEQFF
cdr3_length: 16
j_call: TRBJ2-1
d_call: TRBD1
clone_size: NA
v_call: TRBV7-3

cdr3_nt: TGTGCCAGCAGCTTGGGGACAGGGGTACAGCCCCAGCATTTT
cdr3_aa: CASSLGTGVQPQHF
cdr3_length: 14
j_call: TRBJ1-5
d_call: TRBD1
clone_size: NA
v_call: TRBV13

cdr3_nt: TGTGCCAGCAGCGTAAAACTAGCCTGGGATGAGCAGTTCTTC
cdr3_aa: CASSVKLAWDEQFF
cdr3_length: 14
j_call: TRBJ2-1
d_call: NA
clone_size: NA
v_call: TRBV9

cdr3_nt: TGTGCCAGCAGTGATGTGGGAGGGTGGGAGCAGTACTTC
cdr3_aa: CASSDVGGWEQYF
cdr3_length: 13
j_call: TRBJ2-7
d_call: TRBD2
clone_size: NA
v_call: TRBV2

cdr3_nt: TGTGCCAGCAGGGAGCAGGGGTCAAACACCATATATTTT
cdr3_aa: CASREQGSNTIYF
cdr3_length: 13
j_call: TRBJ1-3
d_call: NA
clone_size: few
v_call: TRBV11-2

cdr3_nt: TGTGCCAGCAGCCCGGTAGCGGGAGTTCACTACGAGCAGTACTTC
cdr3_aa: CASSPVAGVHYEQYF
cdr3_length: 15
j_call: TRBJ2-7
d_call: TRBD2
clone_size: NA
v_call: TRBV14

cdr3_nt: TGTGCCAGCAGGGGACTAGCGGGAAGACCCTCTAGCACAGATACGCAGTATTTT
cdr3_aa: CASRGLAGRPSSTDTQYF
cdr3_length: 18
j_call: TRBJ2-3
d_call: TRBD2
clone_size: NA
v_call: TRBV27

cdr3_nt: TGTGCCAGCAGACCGACGACTAGTAGCTCCTACGAGCAGTACTTC
cdr3_aa: CASRPTTSSSYEQYF
cdr3_length: 15
j_call: TRBJ2-7
d_call: NA
clone_size: NA
v_call: TRBV6-5

cdr3_nt: TGTGCCAGCAGTTTACCCCAAGACAGATACAATGAGCAGTTCTTC
cdr3_aa: CASSLPQDRYNEQFF
cdr3_length: 15
j_call: TRBJ2-1
d_call: NA
clone_size: NA
v_call: TRBV28

cdr3_nt: TGTGCCAGTAGTATCGGGACTGGAAACACCATATATTTT
cdr3_aa: CASSIGTGNTIYF
cdr3_length: 13
j_call: TRBJ1-3
d_call: NA
clone_size: NA
v_call: TRBV19

cdr3_nt: TGTGCCAGCAGCTTGGTACTAGCGGGAACCTACGAGCAGTACTTC
cdr3_aa: CASSLVLAGTYEQYF
cdr3_length: 15
j_call: TRBJ2-7
d_call: TRBD2
clone_size: NA
v_call: TRBV5-4

cdr3_nt: TGTGCCAGCAGATCCCTCGGGGCTAGCGGGCCTGACACCGGGGAGCTGTTTTTT
cdr3_aa: CASRSLGASGPDTGELFF
cdr3_length: 18
j_call: TRBJ2-2
d_call: TRBD2
clone_size: NA
v_call: TRBV11-2

cdr3_nt: TGTGCCAGCAGCTTGGGACAGGGTTTGGACACCGGGGAGCTGTTTTTT
cdr3_aa: CASSLGQGLDTGELFF
cdr3_length: 16
j_call: TRBJ2-2
d_call: TRBD1
clone_size: NA
v_call: TRBV7-6

cdr3_nt: TGTGCCATGGGGGCACAGGACAATGAGCAGTTCTTC
cdr3_aa: CAMGAQDNEQFF
cdr3_length: 12
j_call: TRBJ2-1
d_call: NA
clone_size: NA
v_call: TRBV10-3

cdr3_nt: TGTGCCAGCAGCTCTTGGACAGGGGTCGCCTTGAACACTGAAGCTTTCTTT
cdr3_aa: CASSSWTGVALNTEAFF
cdr3_length: 17
j_call: TRBJ1-1
d_call: TRBD1
clone_size: NA
v_call: TRBV7-6

cdr3_nt: TGCGCCAGCAGCCAAGAGAAGCGGGAGGCCTACGAGCAGTACTTC
cdr3_aa: CASSQEKREAYEQYF
cdr3_length: 15
j_call: TRBJ2-7
d_call: TRBD2
clone_size: NA
v_call: TRBV4-1

cdr3_nt: TGTGCCAGCAGTTTATATAGCGGGAGGGCTGCCTACGAGCAGTACTTC
cdr3_aa: CASSLYSGRAAYEQYF
cdr3_length: 16
j_call: TRBJ2-7
d_call: TRBD2
clone_size: NA
v_call: TRBV28

cdr3_nt: TGTGCCAGCATGGGGGACTGGGACAATGAGCAGTTCTTC
cdr3_aa: CASMGDWDNEQFF
cdr3_length: 13
j_call: TRBJ2-1
d_call: NA
clone_size: NA
v_call: TRBV6-6

cdr3_nt: TGTGCCAGCAGCTTAGGCCTAGTGAAACCCTACGAGCAGTACTTC
cdr3_aa: CASSLGLVKPYEQYF
cdr3_length: 15
j_call: TRBJ2-7
d_call: NA
clone_size: few
v_call: TRBV7-4

cdr3_nt: TGCGCCAGCAGCCAAGTCTGGGAGTCCGAGCAGTACTTC
cdr3_aa: CASSQVWESEQYF
cdr3_length: 13
j_call: TRBJ2-7
d_call: NA
clone_size: NA
v_call: TRBV4-3

cdr3_nt: TGCGCCAGCAGCCAAGTTGGCAGTTATGGCTACACCTTC
cdr3_aa: CASSQVGSYGYTF
cdr3_length: 13
j_call: TRBJ1-2
d_call: NA
clone_size: NA
v_call: TRBV4-1

cdr3_nt: TGTGCCAGCAGTTTACACGGGACCCAGGGGGCGAACTTT
cdr3_aa: CASSLHGTQGANF
cdr3_length: 13
j_call: TRBJ1-3
d_call: TRBD1
clone_size: NA
v_call: TRBV6-1

cdr3_nt: TGCGCCAGCAGCTCGCGGGCAGGGGGGAACTATGGCTACACCTTC
cdr3_aa: CASSSRAGGNYGYTF
cdr3_length: 15
j_call: TRBJ1-2
d_call: TRBD1
clone_size: NA
v_call: TRBV5-1

cdr3_nt: TGTGCCAGCAGCCGCGACAGGGCAACTAATGAAAAACTGTTTTTT
cdr3_aa: CASSRDRATNEKLFF
cdr3_length: 15
j_call: TRBJ1-4
d_call: TRBD1
clone_size: NA
v_call: TRBV4-2

cdr3_nt: TGTGCCAGCAGCCCCCCCGGGGGTTGGAATGAGCAGTTCTTC
cdr3_aa: CASSPPGGWNEQFF
cdr3_length: 14
j_call: TRBJ2-1
d_call: NA
clone_size: NA
v_call: TRBV5-6

cdr3_nt: TGCGCCAGCAGCTCAGGACAGGTCCCCGGCTCCTACAATGAGCAGTTCTTC
cdr3_aa: CASSSGQVPGSYNEQFF
cdr3_length: 17
j_call: TRBJ2-1
d_call: TRBD1
clone_size: NA
v_call: TRBV5-1

cdr3_nt: TGCGCCAGCAGCTTGGGGACAGGGTCTCGCATCTCATCCCAGAAAGAGACCCAGTACTTC
cdr3_aa: CASSLGTGSRISSQKETQYF
cdr3_length: 20
j_call: TRBJ2-5
d_call: TRBD1
clone_size: NA
v_call: TRBV5-1

cdr3_nt: TGTGCCAGCAGCTCATCCGGGACTAGCTCCTACAATGAGCAGTTCTTC
cdr3_aa: CASSSSGTSSYNEQFF
cdr3_length: 16
j_call: TRBJ2-1
d_call: TRBD2
clone_size: NA
v_call: TRBV7-2

cdr3_nt: TGTGCCAGCTCCCCCCCGTTCCAGGGGGAGCAGTACTTC
cdr3_aa: CASSPPFQGEQYF
cdr3_length: 13
j_call: TRBJ2-7
d_call: NA
clone_size: NA
v_call: TRBV18

cdr3_nt: TGCGCCAGCAGCCCCGGCAGGGCCAACCAAGAGACCCAGTACTTC
cdr3_aa: CASSPGRANQETQYF
cdr3_length: 15
j_call: TRBJ2-5
d_call: NA
clone_size: once
v_call: TRBV10-1

cdr3_nt: TGTGCTAGTGGTTGGGGGCAGGCGTACAATCAGCCCCAGCATTTT
cdr3_aa: CASGWGQAYNQPQHF
cdr3_length: 15
j_call: TRBJ1-5
d_call: NA
clone_size: NA
v_call: TRBV12-5

cdr3_nt: TGCGCCAGCAGCTTGACAGGACAGGGGGTCTACGAGCAGTACTTC
cdr3_aa: CASSLTGQGVYEQYF
cdr3_length: 15
j_call: TRBJ2-7
d_call: TRBD1
clone_size: NA
v_call: TRBV5-1

cdr3_nt: TGTGCCAGCAGCCCCCAACAGGGTCCCCTTTGGGAGACCCAGTACTTC
cdr3_aa: CASSPQQGPLWETQYF
cdr3_length: 16
j_call: TRBJ2-5
d_call: NA
clone_size: once
v_call: TRBV7-9

cdr3_nt: TGTGCCAGCAGTGACGGAGGGGCGAGTTTTACTGAAGCTTTCTTT
cdr3_aa: CASSDGGASFTEAFF
cdr3_length: 15
j_call: TRBJ1-1
d_call: NA
clone_size: once
v_call: TRBV2

cdr3_nt: TGTGCCAGCAGCGCGCGACAGGGGGCGAGAACTGAAGCTTTCTTT
cdr3_aa: CASSARQGARTEAFF
cdr3_length: 15
j_call: TRBJ1-1
d_call: TRBD1
clone_size: NA
v_call: TRBV7-2

cdr3_nt: TGCGCCAGCAGCTTACCGGGAGACGCCAAATACAATGAGCAGTTCTTC
cdr3_aa: CASSLPGDAKYNEQFF
cdr3_length: 16
j_call: TRBJ2-1
d_call: NA
clone_size: NA
v_call: TRBV5-1

cdr3_nt: TGTGCCAGCTCCCCGGCGGAGGGACGGAGCTACAATGAGCAGTTCTTC
cdr3_aa: CASSPAEGRSYNEQFF
cdr3_length: 16
j_call: TRBJ2-1
d_call: NA
clone_size: NA
v_call: TRBV9

cdr3_nt: TGCGCCAGCAGCCACGGACTAGCGGGAGGCCACAATGAGCAGTTCTTC
cdr3_aa: CASSHGLAGGHNEQFF
cdr3_length: 16
j_call: TRBJ2-1
d_call: TRBD2
clone_size: NA
v_call: TRBV5-1

cdr3_nt: TGCGCCAGCAGCTTGCGAGGGACTAGCGGGAAAGATACGCAGTATTTT
cdr3_aa: CASSLRGTSGKDTQYF
cdr3_length: 16
j_call: TRBJ2-3
d_call: TRBD2
clone_size: NA
v_call: TRBV5-1

cdr3_nt: TGTGCCAGCACCTCTCTACAGGGGAGCTACGAGCAGTACTTC
cdr3_aa: CASTSLQGSYEQYF
cdr3_length: 14
j_call: TRBJ2-7
d_call: TRBD1
clone_size: NA
v_call: TRBV27

cdr3_nt: TGCGCCAGCAGCGTACTTTCGGGAGTTTTTAATGAGCAGTTCTTC
cdr3_aa: CASSVLSGVFNEQFF
cdr3_length: 15
j_call: TRBJ2-1
d_call: NA
clone_size: NA
v_call: TRBV5-1

cdr3_nt: TGTGCCAGCAGTTTATCGGGACTAGCGGGAGACACAGATACGCAGTATTTT
cdr3_aa: CASSLSGLAGDTDTQYF
cdr3_length: 17
j_call: TRBJ2-3
d_call: TRBD2
clone_size: NA
v_call: TRBV28

cdr3_nt: TGTGCCAGCAGCTTGGGGGGGGATACCAATCAGCCCCAGCATTTT
cdr3_aa: CASSLGGDTNQPQHF
cdr3_length: 15
j_call: TRBJ1-5
d_call: NA
clone_size: NA
v_call: TRBV5-4

cdr3_nt: TGTGCCAGCAGCTTAGTAGGCTGGGGGCAATCGAACACTGAAGCTTTCTTT
cdr3_aa: CASSLVGWGQSNTEAFF
cdr3_length: 17
j_call: TRBJ1-1
d_call: NA
clone_size: few
v_call: TRBV11-2

cdr3_nt: TGTGCCAGCAGTTACTCTATCAGGGCCCCGGTGGAGACCCAGTACTTC
cdr3_aa: CASSYSIRAPVETQYF
cdr3_length: 16
j_call: TRBJ2-5
d_call: NA
clone_size: NA
v_call: TRBV6-5

cdr3_nt: TGCGCCAGCAGCGGAGTCAGGGGGTATGGCTACACCTTC
cdr3_aa: CASSGVRGYGYTF
cdr3_length: 13
j_call: TRBJ1-2
d_call: TRBD1
clone_size: NA
v_call: TRBV5-1

cdr3_nt: TGTGCCAGCAGCCATGACAGGGGAGGGCCAGGAGAGACCCAGTACTTC
cdr3_aa: CASSHDRGGPGETQYF
cdr3_length: 16
j_call: TRBJ2-5
d_call: NA
clone_size: NA
v_call: TRBV2